This record covers a single T cell receptor beta chain. Its antigen is still unknown. This record comes from a study of cytomegalovirus exposure and HLA in healthy donors. Notes on the study in general: It emerged from a later analysis that several of the most significant clusters appeared to be linked to common viral pathogens.

The CDR3 has 15 residues. CDR1 SGHTA and CDR2 FQGNSA come from the germline V gene. With V trimmed by 5 bases and J by 0 bases, 4 bases remained unmatched. PCR used 60 Vbeta primers and 13 Jbeta primers. Clones were read by immunoSEQ multiplex PCR, and TCRdb kept only the in-frame ones, dropping some. In all, the sample yields 150,000 to 200,000 clones. The chain carries TRBV7-2 and TRBJ2-7; 10 bases agree with TRBD2. This receptor was identified in a woman aged 18-29 years in good health and CMV-seropositive. Material: PBMCs. The CDR3 is CASSEGTSVSYEQYF. CDR3 nucleotides: TGTGCCAGCAGCGAAGGGACTAGCGTCTCCTACGAGCAGTACTTC.